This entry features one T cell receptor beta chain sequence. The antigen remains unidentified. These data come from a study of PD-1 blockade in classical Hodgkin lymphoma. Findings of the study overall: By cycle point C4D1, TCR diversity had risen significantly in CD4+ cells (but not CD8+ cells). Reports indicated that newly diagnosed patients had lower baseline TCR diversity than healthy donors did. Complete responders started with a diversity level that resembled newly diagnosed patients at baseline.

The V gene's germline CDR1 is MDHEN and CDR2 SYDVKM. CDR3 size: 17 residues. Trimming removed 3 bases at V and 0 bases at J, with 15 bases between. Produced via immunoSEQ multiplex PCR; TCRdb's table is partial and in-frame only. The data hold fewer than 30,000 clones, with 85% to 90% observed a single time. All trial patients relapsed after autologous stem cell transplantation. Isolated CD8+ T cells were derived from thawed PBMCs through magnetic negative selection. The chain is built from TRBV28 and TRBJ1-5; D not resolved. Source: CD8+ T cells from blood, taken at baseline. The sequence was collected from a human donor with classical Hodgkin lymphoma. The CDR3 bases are TGTGCCAGCAGTTTTCGCCAGCTAGCTTATAGCAATCAGCCCCAGCATTTT. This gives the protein CASSFRQLAYSNQPQHF. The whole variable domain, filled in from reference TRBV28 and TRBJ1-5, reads DVKVTQSSRYLVKRTGEKVFLECVQDMDHENMFWYRQDPGLGLRLIYFSYDVKMKEKGDIPEGYSVSREKKERFSLILESASTNQTSMYLCASSFRQLAYSNQPQHFGDGTRLSIL.